This T cell receptor (beta chain) comes out of a study of cytomegalovirus exposure and HLA in healthy donors. The PCR ran on 60 Vbeta and 13 Jbeta primers. The method was immunoSEQ multiplex PCR; TCRdb's version includes in-frame clones alone and lacks a portion of them. Among about 160,000 clones listed, 80% to 90% were seen once. Germline V lookup: CDR1 LGHNA, CDR2 YSLEER. There are 15 residues in the CDR3. After removal of 4 bases from V and 0 bases from J, the junction contained 4 bases not matched to a gene. This clone has only a few counts. The sample taken for sequencing was PBMCs. The V gene is TRBV4-3, the J gene TRBJ2-7; TRBD2 aligns across 9 bases. The receptor comes from a young man in good health and CMV-seronegative. The CDR3 coding sequence is TGCGCCAGCAGCCTGGGGACTAGCAGCTCCTACGAGCAGTACTTC. Translating gives CASSLGTSSSYEQYF.